The next 2 T cell receptor beta chains were all read from a single sample in a study of shared clonotypes between healthy human individuals. Assay used: immunoSEQ multiplex PCR; TCRdb lists only in-frame clones, some missing. The sample lists roughly 2 million clones, about 95% occurring once. The naive CD8 subset, CD45RO-negative cells positively selected for CCR7, excluded terminally differentiated effector memory CD45RA+ cells. The sample comprised naive CD8+ T cells sorted from blood. Receptors originate from a man in his late teens or twenties in good health.

This clone appeared once. V is TRBV19 and J is TRBJ2-7, with TRBD2 identical over 12 bases. The germline V gene has CDR1 LNHDA and CDR2 SQIVND (reference sequence). This CDR3 has 15 amino acids. V dropped 3 bases and J dropped 2; count of bases not matched to a gene: 2. DNA for the CDR3: TGTGCCAGTAGTATGGGACTAGCGGGCACCTACGAGCAGTACTTC. Its protein is CASSMGLAGTYEQYF. Filled out from reference TRBV19 and TRBJ2-7, the complete variable domain reads DGGITQSPKYLFRKEGQNVTLSCEQNLNHDAMYWYRQDPGQGLRLIYYSQIVNDFQKGDIAEGYSVSREKKESFPLTVTSAQKNPTAFYLCASSMGLAGTYEQYFGPGTRLTVT.

In regard to this clone: The same CDR3 can be traced to other DNA sequences in this sample. The rearrangement uses TRBV9 and TRBJ1-4, with no clear D. The CDR3 length is 14 residues. CDR1 and CDR2 (germline): SGDLS, YYNGEE. With 2 bases removed from V and 0 bases from J, the gap between germline ends came to 5 bases. The CDR3 protein is CASSVDATNEKLFF. Here the CDR3 DNA reads TGTGCCAGCAGCGTCGATGCAACTAATGAAAAACTGTTTTTT.